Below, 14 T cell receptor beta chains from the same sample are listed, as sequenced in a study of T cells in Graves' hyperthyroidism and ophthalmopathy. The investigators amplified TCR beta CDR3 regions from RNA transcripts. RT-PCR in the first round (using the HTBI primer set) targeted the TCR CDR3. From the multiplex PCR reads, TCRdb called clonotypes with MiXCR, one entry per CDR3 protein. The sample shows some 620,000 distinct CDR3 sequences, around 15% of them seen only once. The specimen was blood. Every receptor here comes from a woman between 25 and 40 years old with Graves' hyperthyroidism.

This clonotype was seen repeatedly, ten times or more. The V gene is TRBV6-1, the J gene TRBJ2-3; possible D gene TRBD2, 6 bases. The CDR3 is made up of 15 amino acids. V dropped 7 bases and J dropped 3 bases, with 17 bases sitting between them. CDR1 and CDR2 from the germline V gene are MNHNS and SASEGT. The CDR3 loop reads CASKWAGTVTDTQYF. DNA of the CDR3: TGTGCCAGCAAGTGGGCAGGGACTGTTACAGATACGCAGTATTTT.

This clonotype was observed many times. The chain's CDR3 is CSARVPGVAVYNEQFF. As DNA, the CDR3 is TGCAGTGCTAGAGTCCCAGGGGTTGCGGTCTACAATGAGCAGTTCTTC. The chain combines TRBV20-1 with TRBJ2-1; D is perhaps TRBD1 (6 bases). Germline lookup yields CDR1 DFQATT and CDR2 SNEGSKA (reference sequence). There are 16 residues in the CDR3. Trimming pared 1 base from V and 3 bases from J, leaving 16 bases between.

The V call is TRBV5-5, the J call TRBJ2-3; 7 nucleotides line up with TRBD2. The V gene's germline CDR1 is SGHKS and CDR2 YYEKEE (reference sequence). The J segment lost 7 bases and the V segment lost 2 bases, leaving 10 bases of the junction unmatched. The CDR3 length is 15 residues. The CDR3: CASSLGPGGSYTQYF. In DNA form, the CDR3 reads TGTGCCAGCAGCTTAGGGCCGGGAGGTTCATATACGCAGTATTTT.

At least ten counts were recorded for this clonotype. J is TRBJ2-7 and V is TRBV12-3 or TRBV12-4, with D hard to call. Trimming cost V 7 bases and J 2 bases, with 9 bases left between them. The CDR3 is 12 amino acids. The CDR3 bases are TGTGCCAGCAAACGAGAAACCTACGAGCAGTACTTC. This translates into CASKRETYEQYF.

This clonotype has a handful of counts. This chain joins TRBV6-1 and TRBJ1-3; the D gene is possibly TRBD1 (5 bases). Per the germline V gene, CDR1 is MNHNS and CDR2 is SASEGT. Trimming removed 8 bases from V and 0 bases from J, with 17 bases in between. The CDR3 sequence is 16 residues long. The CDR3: CASSWTPEFSGNTIYF. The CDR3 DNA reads TGTGCCAGCTCTTGGACACCGGAATTCTCTGGAAACACCATATATTTT.

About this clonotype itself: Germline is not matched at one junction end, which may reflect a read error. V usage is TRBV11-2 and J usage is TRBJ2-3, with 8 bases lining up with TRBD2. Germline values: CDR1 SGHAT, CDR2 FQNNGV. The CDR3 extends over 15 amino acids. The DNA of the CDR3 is TGCGCCAGCAGCCAAGGATCGGGGGGGGCAGATACGCAGTATTTT. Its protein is CASSQGSGGADTQYF.

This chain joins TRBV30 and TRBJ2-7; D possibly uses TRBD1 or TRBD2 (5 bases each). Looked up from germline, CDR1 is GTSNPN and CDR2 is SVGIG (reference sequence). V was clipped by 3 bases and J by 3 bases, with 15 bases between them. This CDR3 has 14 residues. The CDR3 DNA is TGTGCCTGGAGGACCCAGGGTGGGGGCTACGAGCAGTACTTC. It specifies CAWRTQGGGYEQYF.

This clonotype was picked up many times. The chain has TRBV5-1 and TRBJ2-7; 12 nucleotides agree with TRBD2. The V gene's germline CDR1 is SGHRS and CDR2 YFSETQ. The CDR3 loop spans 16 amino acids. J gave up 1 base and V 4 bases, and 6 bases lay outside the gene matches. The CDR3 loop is CASSPGTSGRSYEQYF. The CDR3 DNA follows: TGCGCCAGCAGCCCTGGGACTAGCGGGCGATCCTACGAGCAGTACTTC.

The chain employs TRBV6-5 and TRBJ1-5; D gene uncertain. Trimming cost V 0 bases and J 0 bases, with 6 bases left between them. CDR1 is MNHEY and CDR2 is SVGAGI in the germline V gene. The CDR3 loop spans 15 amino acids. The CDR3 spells CASSYSLYSNQPQHF. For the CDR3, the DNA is TGTGCCAGCAGTTACTCCCTTTATAGCAATCAGCCCCAGCATTTT.

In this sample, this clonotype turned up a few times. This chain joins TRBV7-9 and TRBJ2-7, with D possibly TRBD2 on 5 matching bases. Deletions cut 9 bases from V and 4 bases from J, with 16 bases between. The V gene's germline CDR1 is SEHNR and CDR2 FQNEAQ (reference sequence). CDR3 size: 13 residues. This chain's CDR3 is CASMPGVGYEQYF. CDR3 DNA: TGTGCCAGTATGCCCGGGGTCGGGTACGAGCAGTACTTC.

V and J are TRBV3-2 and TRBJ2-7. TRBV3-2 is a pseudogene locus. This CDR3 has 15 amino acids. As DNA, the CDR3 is TGTGCCAGCAGCCAAGAGGTCCAGGAGATATACGAGCAGTACTTC. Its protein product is CASSQEVQEIYEQYF.

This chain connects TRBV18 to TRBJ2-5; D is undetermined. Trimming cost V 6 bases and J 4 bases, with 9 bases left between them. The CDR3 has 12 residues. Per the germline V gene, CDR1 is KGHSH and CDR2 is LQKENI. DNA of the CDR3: TGTGCCAGCTCCATCTGGGGAGAGACCCAGTACTTC. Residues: CASSIWGETQYF.

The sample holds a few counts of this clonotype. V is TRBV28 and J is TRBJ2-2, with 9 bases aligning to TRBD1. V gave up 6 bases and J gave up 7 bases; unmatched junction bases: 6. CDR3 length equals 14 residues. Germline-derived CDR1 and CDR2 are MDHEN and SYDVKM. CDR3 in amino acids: CASRIQGADGELFF. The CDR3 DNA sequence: TGTGCCAGCAGAATACAGGGGGCGGACGGGGAGCTGTTTTTT.

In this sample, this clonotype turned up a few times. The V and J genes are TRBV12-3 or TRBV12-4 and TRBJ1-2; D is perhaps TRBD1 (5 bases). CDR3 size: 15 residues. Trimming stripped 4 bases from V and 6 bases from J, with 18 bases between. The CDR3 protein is CASSSRWGGADGYTF. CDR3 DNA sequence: TGTGCCAGCAGTTCACGTTGGGGGGGAGCGGATGGCTACACCTTC.